This TCR beta chain appears in the sequencing data of a study of cytomegalovirus exposure and HLA in healthy donors. The V gene's germline CDR1 is LNHDA and CDR2 SQIVND (reference sequence). The V end lost 6 bases, the J end lost 3 bases, and 6 bases lay between the germline ends. The CDR3 is 11 amino acids. The primer mix had 60 Vbeta and 13 Jbeta primers. Produced via immunoSEQ multiplex PCR; TCRdb's table is partial and in-frame only. This table has nearly 95,000 clones, over 55% appearing once. This clone occurred a few times. This TCR derives from a woman aged 30 to 39 in good health and CMV-seronegative. The sample taken for sequencing was PBMCs. This chain connects TRBV19 to TRBJ2-7; D is possibly TRBD2 (5 bases). CDR3 sequence reads: CASSGDYEQYF. As DNA, the CDR3 is TGTGCCAGTAGCGGGGACTACGAGCAGTACTTC.